This T cell receptor (beta chain) was found in a study of blood T cell repertoires in COVID-19. Whole-study context: PBMCs, B-cell-depleted T cells, or T cells were the source of the cDNA or gDNA that made up the material.

Participants were aged roughly 18 to 90 years, lived in roughly 23 US areas, and enrolled virtually. Two consecutive negative NP/OP PCR tests, clearance, or resolved symptoms defined Cohort 3 recovery. TCRdb keeps only in-frame clones here, not all; method: immunoSEQ multiplex PCR. The sample comprises about 200,000 clones, 80% to 90% of which are singletons, and over 9.5% rests with the top ten. Germline values: CDR1 MNHNY, CDR2 SVGAGI (reference sequence). This CDR3 spans 15 amino acids. The V segment lost 6 bases and the J segment 6 bases; nucleotides outside the gene matches: 6. The clonotype originates from a man aged 35 to 55 who had recovered from COVID-19. The chain employs TRBV6-6 and TRBJ1-6; 9 nucleotides line up with TRBD1. The sequencing input was PBMCs or T cells enriched from blood (not recorded which). CDR3 DNA: TGTGCCAGCAGGACACAGGGGGCGCTTAATTCACCCCTCCACTTT. Residues: CASRTQGALNSPLHF.